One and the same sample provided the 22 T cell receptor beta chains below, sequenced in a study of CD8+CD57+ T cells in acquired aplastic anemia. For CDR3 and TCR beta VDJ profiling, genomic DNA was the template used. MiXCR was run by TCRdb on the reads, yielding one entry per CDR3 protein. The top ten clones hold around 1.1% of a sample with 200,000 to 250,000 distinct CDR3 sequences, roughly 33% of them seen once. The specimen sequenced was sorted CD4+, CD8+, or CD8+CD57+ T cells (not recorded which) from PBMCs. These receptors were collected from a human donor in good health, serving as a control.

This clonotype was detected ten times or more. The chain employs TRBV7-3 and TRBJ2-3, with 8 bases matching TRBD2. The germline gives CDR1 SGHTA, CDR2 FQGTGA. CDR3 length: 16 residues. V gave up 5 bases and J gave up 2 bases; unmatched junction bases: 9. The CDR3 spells CASSQGLDVPTDTQYF. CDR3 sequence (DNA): TGTGCCAGCAGCCAGGGACTAGATGTCCCCACAGATACGCAGTATTTT.

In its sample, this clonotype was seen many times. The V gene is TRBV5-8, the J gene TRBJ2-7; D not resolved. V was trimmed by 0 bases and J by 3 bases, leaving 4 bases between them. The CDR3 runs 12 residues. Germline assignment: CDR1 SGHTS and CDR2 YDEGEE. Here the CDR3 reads CASSLGFYEQYF. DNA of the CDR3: TGTGCCAGCAGCTTGGGTTTCTACGAGCAGTACTTC.

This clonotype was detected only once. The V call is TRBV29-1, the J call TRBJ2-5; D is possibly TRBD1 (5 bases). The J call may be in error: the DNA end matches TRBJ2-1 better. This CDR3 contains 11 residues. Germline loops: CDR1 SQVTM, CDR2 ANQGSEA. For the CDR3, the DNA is TGCAGCGTTGAAGATCCAGGGGAGCAGTTCTTC. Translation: CSVEDPGEQFF.

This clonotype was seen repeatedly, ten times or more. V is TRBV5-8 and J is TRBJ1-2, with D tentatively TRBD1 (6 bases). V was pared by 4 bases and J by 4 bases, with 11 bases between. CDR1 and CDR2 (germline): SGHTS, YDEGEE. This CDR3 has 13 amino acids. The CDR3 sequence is CASSKGDIYGYTF. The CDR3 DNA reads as TGTGCCAGCAGCAAAGGGGACATCTATGGCTACACCTTC.

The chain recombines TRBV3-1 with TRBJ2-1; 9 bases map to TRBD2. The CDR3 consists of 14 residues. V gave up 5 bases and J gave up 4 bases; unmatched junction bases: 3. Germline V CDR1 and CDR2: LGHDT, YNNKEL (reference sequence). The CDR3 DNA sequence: TGTGCCAGCAGCGAGCGGGGGGCGTACAATGAGCAGTTCTTC. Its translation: CASSERGAYNEQFF.

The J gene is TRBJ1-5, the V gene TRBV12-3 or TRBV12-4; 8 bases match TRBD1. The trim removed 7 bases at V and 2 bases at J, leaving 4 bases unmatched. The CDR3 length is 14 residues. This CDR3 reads CASIQGAGNQPQHF. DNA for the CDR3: TGTGCCAGCATCCAGGGGGCGGGCAATCAGCCCCAGCATTTT.

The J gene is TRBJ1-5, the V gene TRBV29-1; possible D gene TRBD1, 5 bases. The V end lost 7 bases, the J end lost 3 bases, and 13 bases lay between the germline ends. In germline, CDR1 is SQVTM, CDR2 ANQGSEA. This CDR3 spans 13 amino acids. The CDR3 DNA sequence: TGCAGCGCCACAGGCTCTGACAATCAGCCCCAGCATTTT. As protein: CSATGSDNQPQHF.

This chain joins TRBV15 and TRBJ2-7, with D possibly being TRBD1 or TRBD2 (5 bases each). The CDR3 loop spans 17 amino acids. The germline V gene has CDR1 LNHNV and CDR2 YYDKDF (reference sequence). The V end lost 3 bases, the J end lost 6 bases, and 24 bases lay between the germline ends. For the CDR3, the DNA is TGTGCCACCAGCAGGACAAACAAACCGGGACCCGCCGGCGAGCAGTACTTC. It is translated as CATSRTNKPGPAGEQYF.

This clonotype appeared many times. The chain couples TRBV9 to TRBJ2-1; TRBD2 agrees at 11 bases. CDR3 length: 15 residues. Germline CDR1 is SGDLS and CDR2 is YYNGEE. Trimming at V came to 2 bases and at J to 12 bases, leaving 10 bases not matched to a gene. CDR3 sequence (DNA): TGTGCCAGCAGCGTGGGACTAGCGGAGATAGAAGGGCAGTTCTTC. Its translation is CASSVGLAEIEGQFF.

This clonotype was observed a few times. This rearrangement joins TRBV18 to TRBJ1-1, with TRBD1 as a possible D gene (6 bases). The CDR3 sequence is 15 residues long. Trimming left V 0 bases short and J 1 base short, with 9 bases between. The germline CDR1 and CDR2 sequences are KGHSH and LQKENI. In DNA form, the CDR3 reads TGTGCCAGCTCACCACCGGGGGCCCAGAACACTGAAGCTTTCTTT. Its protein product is CASSPPGAQNTEAFF.

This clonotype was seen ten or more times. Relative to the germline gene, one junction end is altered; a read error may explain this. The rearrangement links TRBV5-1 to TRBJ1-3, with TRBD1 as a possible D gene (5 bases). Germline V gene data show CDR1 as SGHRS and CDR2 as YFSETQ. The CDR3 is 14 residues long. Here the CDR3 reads CASSLGGSGNTIYF. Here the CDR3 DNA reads TGTGCCAGCAGCCTCGGGGGTTCTGGAAACACCATATATTTT.

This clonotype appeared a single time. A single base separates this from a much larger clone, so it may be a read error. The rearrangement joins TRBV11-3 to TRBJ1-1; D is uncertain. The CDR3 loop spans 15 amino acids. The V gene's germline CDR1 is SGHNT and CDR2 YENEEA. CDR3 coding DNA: TGTGCCAACAGCATAGATGGTGTGGTGAACACTGAAGCTTTCTTT. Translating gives CANSIDGVVNTEAFF. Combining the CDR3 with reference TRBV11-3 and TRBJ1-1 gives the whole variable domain EAGVVQSPRYKIIEKKQPVAFWCNPISGHNTLYWYLQNLGQGPELLIRYENEEAVDDSQLPKDRFSAERLKGVDSTLKIQPAELGDSAVYLCANSIDGVVNTEAFFGQGTRLTVV.

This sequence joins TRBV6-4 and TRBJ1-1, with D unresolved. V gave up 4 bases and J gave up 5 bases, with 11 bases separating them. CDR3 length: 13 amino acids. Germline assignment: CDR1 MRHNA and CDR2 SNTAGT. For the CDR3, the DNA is TGTGCCAGCAGTGGGCCGTCTCCTACTGAAGCTTTCTTT. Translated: CASSGPSPTEAFF.

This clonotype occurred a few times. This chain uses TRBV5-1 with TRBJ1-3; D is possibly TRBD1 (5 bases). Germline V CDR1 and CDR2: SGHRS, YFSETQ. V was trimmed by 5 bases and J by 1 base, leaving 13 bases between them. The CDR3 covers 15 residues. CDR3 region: CASRPAGTSGNTIYF. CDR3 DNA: TGCGCCAGCAGGCCCGCAGGGACGTCTGGAAACACCATATATTTT.

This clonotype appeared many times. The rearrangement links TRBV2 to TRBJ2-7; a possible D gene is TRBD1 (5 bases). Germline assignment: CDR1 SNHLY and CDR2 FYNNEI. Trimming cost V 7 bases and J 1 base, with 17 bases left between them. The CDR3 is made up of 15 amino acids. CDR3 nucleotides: TGTGCCAGCATAGGTTTGGGGCAGGGATCCTACGAGCAGTACTTC. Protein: CASIGLGQGSYEQYF.

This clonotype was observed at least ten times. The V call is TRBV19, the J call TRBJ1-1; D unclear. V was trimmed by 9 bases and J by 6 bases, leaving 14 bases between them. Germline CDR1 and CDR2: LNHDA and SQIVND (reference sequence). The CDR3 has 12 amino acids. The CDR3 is CASCGRRAEAFF. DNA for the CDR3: TGTGCCAGCTGCGGGCGGAGGGCTGAAGCTTTCTTT.

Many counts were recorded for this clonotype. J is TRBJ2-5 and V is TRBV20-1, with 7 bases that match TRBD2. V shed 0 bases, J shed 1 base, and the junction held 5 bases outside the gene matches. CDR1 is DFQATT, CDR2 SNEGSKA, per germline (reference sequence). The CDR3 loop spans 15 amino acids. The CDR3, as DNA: TGCAGTGCTAGAGATTACACGGGGGGCCAAGAGACCCAGTACTTC. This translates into CSARDYTGGQETQYF.

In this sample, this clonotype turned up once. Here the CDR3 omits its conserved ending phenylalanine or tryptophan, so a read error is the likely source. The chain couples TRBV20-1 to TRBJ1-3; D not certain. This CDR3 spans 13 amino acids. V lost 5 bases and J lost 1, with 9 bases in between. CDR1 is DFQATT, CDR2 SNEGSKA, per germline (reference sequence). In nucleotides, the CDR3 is TGCAGTGCTTCGACTGGTTCTGGAAACACCATATATCTT. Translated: CSASTGSGNTIYL.

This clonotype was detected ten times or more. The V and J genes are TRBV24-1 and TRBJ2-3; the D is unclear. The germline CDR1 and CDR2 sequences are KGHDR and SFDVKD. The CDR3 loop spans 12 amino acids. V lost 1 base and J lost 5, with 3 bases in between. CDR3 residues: CATSDFKDTQYF. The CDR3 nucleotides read TGTGCCACCAGTGATTTTAAAGATACGCAGTATTTT.

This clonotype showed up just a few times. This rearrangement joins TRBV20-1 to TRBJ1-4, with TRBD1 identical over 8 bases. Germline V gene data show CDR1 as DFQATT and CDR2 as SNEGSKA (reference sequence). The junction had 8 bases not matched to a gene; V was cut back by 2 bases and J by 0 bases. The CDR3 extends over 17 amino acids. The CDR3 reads CSARPTGVSTTNEKLFF. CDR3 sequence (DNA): TGCAGTGCTAGACCGACAGGGGTGAGTACAACTAATGAAAAACTGTTTTTT.

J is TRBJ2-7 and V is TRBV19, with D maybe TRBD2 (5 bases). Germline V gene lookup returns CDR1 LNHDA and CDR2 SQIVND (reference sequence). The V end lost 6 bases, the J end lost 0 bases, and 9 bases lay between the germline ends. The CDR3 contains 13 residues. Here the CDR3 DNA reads TGTGCCAGTAGCGTGGAGGCCTCCTACGAGCAGTACTTC. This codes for CASSVEASYEQYF.

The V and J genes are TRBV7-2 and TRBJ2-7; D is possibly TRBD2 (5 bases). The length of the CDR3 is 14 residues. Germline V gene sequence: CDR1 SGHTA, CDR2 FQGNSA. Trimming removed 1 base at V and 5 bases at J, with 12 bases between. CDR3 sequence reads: CASSLVKGVHEQYF. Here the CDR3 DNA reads TGTGCCAGCAGCTTAGTCAAGGGAGTTCACGAGCAGTACTTC. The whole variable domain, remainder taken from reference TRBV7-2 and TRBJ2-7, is GAGVSQSPSNKVTEKGKDVELRCDPISGHTALYWYRQSLGQGLEFLIYFQGNSAPDKSGLPSDRFSAERTGGSVSTLTIQRTQQEDSAVYLCASSLVKGVHEQYFGPGTRLTVT.